What follows is one T cell receptor beta chain and its context. Its antigen is unidentified. This specimen belongs to a study of cytomegalovirus exposure and HLA in healthy donors. Notes on the study in general: Cytomegalovirus status was reportedly diagnosed by the classifier with high specificity and sensitivity. Listed as cytomegalovirus-associated were about 160 TCR beta chains.

Assay: immunoSEQ multiplex PCR; the TCRdb copy retains only in-frame clones and omits some. The table lists 150,000 or so clones, just under 85% of them singletons. The donors belonged to the roughly 120-subject validation cohort, separate from the roughly 700-subject first cohort. Source material: PBMCs. The sequence was obtained from a young man in good health and CMV-seropositive.

CDR3 in DNA: TGCAGCGTTGAAGGCGCGACAGGGGCCTACGAGCAGTACTTC. Translated: CSVEGATGAYEQYF. V gene TRBV29-1 combines with J gene TRBJ2-7; 8 bases line up with TRBD1. This CDR3 is 14 amino acids long. From germline, CDR1 is SQVTM and CDR2 ANQGSEA. The junction had 4 bases not matched to a gene; V was cut back by 1 base and J by 2 bases.